Given below is one T cell receptor (beta chain) in context. These data belong to a study of T-cell memory formation after mild COVID-19. The CDR3 totals 13 residues. V was shortened by 8 bases and J by 2 bases, with 7 bases between the two germline ends. Each CDR3 protein is one row after TCRdb ran MiXCR on the 5' RACE reads. The sample has around 320,000 distinct CDR3 sequences, roughly a fifth seen once; the top ten hold around 21%. The J gene is TRBJ2-6, the V gene TRBV12-3 or TRBV12-4, with D uncertain. Sequenced material: PBMCs or a T cell subset sorted from them (not recorded which). The receptor's source is a man younger than 30 who had mild COVID-19 (a few samples of this study predate the infection). Cell type and time point are not known. CDR3 sequence: CASLLTGANVLTF. As DNA, the CDR3 is TGTGCCAGCCTACTCACTGGGGCCAACGTCCTGACTTTC.